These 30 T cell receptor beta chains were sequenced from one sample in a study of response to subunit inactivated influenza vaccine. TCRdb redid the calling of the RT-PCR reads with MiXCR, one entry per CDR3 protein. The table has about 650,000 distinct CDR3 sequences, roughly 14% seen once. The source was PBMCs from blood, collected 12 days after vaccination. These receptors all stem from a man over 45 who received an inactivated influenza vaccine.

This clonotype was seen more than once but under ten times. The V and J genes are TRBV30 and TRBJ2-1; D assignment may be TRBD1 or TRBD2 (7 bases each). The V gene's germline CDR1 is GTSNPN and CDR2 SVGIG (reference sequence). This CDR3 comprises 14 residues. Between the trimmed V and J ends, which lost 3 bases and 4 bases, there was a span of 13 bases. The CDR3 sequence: CAWRGGTAYNEQFF. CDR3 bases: TGTGCCTGGAGGGGAGGGACAGCTTACAATGAGCAGTTCTTC.

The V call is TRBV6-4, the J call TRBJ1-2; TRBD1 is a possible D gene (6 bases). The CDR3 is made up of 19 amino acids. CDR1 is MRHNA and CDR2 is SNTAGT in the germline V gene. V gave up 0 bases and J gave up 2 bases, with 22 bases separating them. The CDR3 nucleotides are TGTGCCAGCAGTGACTCGATAGCGAATAGGGGGGCGCAAAACTATGGCTACACCTTC. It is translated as CASSDSIANRGAQNYGYTF.

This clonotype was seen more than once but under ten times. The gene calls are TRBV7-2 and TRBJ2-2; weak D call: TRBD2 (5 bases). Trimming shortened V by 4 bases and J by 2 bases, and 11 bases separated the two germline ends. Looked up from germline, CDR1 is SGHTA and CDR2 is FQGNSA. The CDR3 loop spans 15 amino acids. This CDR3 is CASSSGVANTGELFF. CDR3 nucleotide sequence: TGTGCCAGCAGCTCCGGGGTGGCCAACACCGGGGAGCTGTTTTTT.

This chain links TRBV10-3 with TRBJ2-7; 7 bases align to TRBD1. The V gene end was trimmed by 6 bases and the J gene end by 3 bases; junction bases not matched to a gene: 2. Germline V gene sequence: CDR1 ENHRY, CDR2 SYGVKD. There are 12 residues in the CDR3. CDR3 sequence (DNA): TGTGCCATCAGCAGGGGGAACTACGAGCAGTACTTC. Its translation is CAISRGNYEQYF.

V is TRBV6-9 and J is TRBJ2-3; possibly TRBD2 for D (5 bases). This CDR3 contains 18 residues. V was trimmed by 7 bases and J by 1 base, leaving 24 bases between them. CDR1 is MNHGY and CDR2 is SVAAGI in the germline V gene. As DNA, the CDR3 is TGTGCCAGCATGTTAGGTGTAGAGGGCCTTTATGGCACAGATACGCAGTATTTT. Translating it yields CASMLGVEGLYGTDTQYF.

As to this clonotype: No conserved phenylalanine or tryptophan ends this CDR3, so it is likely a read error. The CDR3 nucleotides read TGTGCCAGCAGTGAGGGACTTGCTAATTCACCCCTCCACTCT. This codes for CASSEGLANSPLHS. J is TRBJ1-6 and V is TRBV6-1; possibly TRBD1 for D (5 bases). Germline CDR1 reads MNHNS; CDR2 reads SASEGT. Trimming shortened V by 3 bases and J by 6 bases, and 9 bases separated the two germline ends. The CDR3 is 14 residues long.

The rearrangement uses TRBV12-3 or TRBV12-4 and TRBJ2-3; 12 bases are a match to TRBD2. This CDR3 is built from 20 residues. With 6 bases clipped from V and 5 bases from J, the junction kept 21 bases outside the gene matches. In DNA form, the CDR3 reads TGTGCCAGCAGCTCGTTGACAGGGACCCTAGCGGGAGGGCCGAGAGATACGCAGTATTTT. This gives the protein CASSSLTGTLAGGPRDTQYF.

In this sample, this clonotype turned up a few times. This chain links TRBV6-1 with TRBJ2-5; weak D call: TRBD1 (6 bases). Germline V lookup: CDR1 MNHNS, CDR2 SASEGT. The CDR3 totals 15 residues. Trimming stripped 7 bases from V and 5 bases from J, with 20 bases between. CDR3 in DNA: TGTGCCAGCATACTTCTACCAGGGGTTTGGGAGACCCAGTACTTC. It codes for CASILLPGVWETQYF.

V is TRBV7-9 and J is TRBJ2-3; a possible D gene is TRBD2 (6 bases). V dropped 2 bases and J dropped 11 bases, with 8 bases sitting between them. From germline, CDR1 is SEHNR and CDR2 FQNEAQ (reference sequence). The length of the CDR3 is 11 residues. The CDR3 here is CASSLFGGQYF. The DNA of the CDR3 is TGTGCCAGCAGCTTATTCGGGGGGCAGTATTTT.

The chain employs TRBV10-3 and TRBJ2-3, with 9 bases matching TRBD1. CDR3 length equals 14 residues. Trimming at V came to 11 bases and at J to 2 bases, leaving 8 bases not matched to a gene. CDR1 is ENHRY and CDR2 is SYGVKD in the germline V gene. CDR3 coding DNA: TGTGCCTCCGGGACAGGGACCCTCACAGATACGCAGTATTTT. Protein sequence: CASGTGTLTDTQYF.

Here the CDR3 DNA reads TGCAGCGTTGAAATCCGTTATGGCTACACCTTC. Its translation: CSVEIRYGYTF. The J gene is TRBJ1-2, the V gene TRBV29-1; D is undetermined. In germline, CDR1 is SQVTM, CDR2 ANQGSEA. V lost 2 bases and J lost 5, with 6 bases in between. The CDR3 totals 11 residues.

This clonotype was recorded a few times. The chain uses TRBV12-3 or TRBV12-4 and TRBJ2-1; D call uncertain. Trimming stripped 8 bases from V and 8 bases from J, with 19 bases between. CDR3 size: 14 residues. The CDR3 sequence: CASGLPPVSDEQFF. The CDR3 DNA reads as TGTGCCAGCGGGTTGCCCCCAGTGAGCGATGAGCAGTTCTTC.

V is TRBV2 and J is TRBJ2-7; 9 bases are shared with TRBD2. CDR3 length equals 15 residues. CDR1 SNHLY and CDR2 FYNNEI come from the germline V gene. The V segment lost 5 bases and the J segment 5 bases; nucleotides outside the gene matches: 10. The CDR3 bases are TGTGCCAGCAGTCTCGGAATAGCGGGAGAAAACGAGCAGTACTTC. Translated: CASSLGIAGENEQYF.

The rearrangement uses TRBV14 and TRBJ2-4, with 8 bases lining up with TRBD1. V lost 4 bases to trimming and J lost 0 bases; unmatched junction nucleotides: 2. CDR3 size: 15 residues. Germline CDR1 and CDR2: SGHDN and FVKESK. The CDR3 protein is CASSPTGEAKNIQYF. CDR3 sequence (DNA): TGTGCCAGCAGCCCGACAGGGGAAGCCAAAAACATTCAGTACTTC.

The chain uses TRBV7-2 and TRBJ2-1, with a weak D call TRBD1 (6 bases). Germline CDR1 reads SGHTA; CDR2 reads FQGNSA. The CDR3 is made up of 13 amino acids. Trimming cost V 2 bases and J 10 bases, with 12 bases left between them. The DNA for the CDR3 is TGTGCCAGCAGCTTAACCAGGGGAAGCGAGCAGTTCTTC. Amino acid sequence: CASSLTRGSEQFF.

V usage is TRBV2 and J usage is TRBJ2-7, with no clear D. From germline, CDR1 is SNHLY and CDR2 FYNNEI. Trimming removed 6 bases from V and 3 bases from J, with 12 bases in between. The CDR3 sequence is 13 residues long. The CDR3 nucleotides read TGTGCCAGCAGATTGGCGACCCACTACGAGCAGTACTTC. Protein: CASRLATHYEQYF.

CDR3 protein: CASSSPVLNTGELFF. The CDR3 nucleotides read TGTGCCAGCTCATCGCCCGTTCTGAACACCGGGGAGCTGTTTTTT. J is TRBJ2-2 and V is TRBV18; the D is unclear. Germline loops: CDR1 KGHSH, CDR2 LQKENI. This CDR3 region has 15 residues. Deletions cut 5 bases from V and 1 base from J, with 11 bases between. Full variable domain (rest looked up from reference TRBV18 and TRBJ2-2): NAGVMQNPRHLVRRRGQEARLRCSPMKGHSHVYWYRQLPEEGLKFMVYLQKENIIDESGMPKERFSAEFPKEGPSILRIQQVVRGDSAAYFCASSSPVLNTGELFFGEGSRLTVL.

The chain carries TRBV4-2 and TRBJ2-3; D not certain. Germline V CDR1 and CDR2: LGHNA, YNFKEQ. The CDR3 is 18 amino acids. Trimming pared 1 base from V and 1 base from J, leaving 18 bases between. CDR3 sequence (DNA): TGTGCCAGCAGCCAAGCCGAGCATCCCGATACAGGCACAGATACGCAGTATTTT. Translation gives CASSQAEHPDTGTDTQYF.

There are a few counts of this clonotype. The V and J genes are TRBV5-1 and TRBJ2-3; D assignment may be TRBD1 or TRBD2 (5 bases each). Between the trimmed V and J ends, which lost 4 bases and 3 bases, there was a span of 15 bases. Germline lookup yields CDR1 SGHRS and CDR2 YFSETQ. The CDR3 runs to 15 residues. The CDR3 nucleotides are TGCGCCAGCAGCCTCCCTGGGGGATTGACAGATACGCAGTATTTT. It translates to CASSLPGGLTDTQYF. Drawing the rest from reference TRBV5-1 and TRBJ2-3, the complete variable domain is KAGVTQTPRYLIKTRGQQVTLSCSPISGHRSVSWYQQTPGQGLQFLFEYFSETQRNKGNFPGRFSGRQFSNSRSEMNVSTLELGDSALYLCASSLPGGLTDTQYFGPGTRLTVL.

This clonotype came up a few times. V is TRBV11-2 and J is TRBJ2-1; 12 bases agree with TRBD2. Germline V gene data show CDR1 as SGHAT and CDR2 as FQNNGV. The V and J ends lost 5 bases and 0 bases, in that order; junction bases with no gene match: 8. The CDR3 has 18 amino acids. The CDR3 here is CASSRGLAGWSSYNEQFF. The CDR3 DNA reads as TGTGCCAGCAGCCGTGGACTAGCGGGGTGGAGCTCCTACAATGAGCAGTTCTTC. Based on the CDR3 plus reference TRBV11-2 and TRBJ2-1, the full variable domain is EAGVAQSPRYKIIEKRQSVAFWCNPISGHATLYWYQQILGQGPKLLIQFQNNGVVDDSQLPKDRFSAERLKGVDSTLKIQPAKLEDSAVYLCASSRGLAGWSSYNEQFFGPGTRLTVL.

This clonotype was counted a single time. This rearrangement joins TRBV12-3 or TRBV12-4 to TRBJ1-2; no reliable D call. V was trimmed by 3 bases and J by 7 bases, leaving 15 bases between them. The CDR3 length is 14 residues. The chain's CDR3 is CASSLGRRSVGYTF. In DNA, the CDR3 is TGTGCCAGCAGTTTGGGCAGGCGTTCAGTTGGCTACACCTTC.

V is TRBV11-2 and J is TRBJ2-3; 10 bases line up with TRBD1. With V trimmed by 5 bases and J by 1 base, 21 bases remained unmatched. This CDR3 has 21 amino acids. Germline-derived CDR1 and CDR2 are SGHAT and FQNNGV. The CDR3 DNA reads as TGTGCCAGCAGCCCCCTGACAGGGGGCCCACGGGGGAGGATAGGCACAGATACGCAGTATTTT. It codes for CASSPLTGGPRGRIGTDTQYF.

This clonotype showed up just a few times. The CDR3 DNA is TGTGCCAGCAGTAGACAGTATAGCAATCAGCCCCAGCATTTT. This gives the protein CASSRQYSNQPQHF. This chain uses TRBV6-1 with TRBJ1-5; weak D call: TRBD1 (5 bases). V lost 5 bases and J lost 0, with 8 bases in between. The CDR3 has 14 amino acids. In germline, CDR1 is MNHNS, CDR2 SASEGT.

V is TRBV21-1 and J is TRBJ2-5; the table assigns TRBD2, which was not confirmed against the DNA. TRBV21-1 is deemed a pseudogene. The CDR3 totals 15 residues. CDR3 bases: TGTGCCAGCAGCGTATCGTACGAGGGCCAAGAGACCCAGTACTTC. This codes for CASSVSYEGQETQYF.

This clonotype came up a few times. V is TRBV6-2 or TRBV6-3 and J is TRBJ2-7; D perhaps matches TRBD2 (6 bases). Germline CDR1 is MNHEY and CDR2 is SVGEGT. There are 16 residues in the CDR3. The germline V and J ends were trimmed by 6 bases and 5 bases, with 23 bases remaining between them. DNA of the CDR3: TGTGCCAGCAGGAATATCCAGCTAGCGCCTTGGGACGAGCAGTACTTC. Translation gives CASRNIQLAPWDEQYF.

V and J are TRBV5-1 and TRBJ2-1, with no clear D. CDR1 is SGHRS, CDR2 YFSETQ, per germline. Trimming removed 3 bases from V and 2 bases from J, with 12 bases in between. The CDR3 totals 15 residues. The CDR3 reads CASSSTGDAYNEQFF. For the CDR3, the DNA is TGCGCCAGCAGCTCCACTGGCGACGCCTACAATGAGCAGTTCTTC.

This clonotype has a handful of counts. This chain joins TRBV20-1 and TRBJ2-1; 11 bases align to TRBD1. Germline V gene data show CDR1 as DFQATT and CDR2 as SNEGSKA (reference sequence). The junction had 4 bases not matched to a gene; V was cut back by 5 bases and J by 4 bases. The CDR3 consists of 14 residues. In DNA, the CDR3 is TGCAGTGCTCAAGGGACAGGGGGGTACAATGAGCAGTTCTTC. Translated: CSAQGTGGYNEQFF.

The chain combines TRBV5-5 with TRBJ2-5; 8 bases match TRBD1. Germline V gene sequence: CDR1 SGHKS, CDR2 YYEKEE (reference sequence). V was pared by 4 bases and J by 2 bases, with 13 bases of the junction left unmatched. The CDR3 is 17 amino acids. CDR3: CASSTGQGSTSQETQYF. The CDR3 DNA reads TGTGCCAGCAGCACCGGACAGGGATCAACAAGTCAAGAGACCCAGTACTTC.

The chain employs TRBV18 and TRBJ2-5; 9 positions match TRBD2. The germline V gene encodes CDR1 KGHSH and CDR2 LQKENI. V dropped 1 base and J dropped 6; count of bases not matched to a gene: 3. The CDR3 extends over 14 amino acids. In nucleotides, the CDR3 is TGTGCCAGCTCACCACGCAGCGGGGGGCAGACCCAGTACTTC. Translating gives CASSPRSGGQTQYF.

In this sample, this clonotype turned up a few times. For the CDR3, the DNA is TGTGCCAGCAGCCACCCAGCGGGGTCCGAGGCAGATACGCAGTATTTT. This translates into CASSHPAGSEADTQYF. V and J are TRBV4-2 and TRBJ2-3; 7 positions match TRBD2. The CDR3 is 16 residues long. Germline V gene sequence: CDR1 LGHNA, CDR2 YNFKEQ. With V trimmed by 3 bases and J by 4 bases, 10 bases remained unmatched.